Included here is one T cell receptor (beta chain) sequence, with context. Compared with germline, one end of the junction differs, possibly owing to a read error. The data were taken from a study of T cells in Graves' hyperthyroidism and ophthalmopathy. Across the whole study: At initial diagnosis, before any treatment had begun, peripheral blood was obtained.

A NOSPECS grade of at least 4, a Clinical Activity Score of at least 3 and duration under 3 months were recorded in ophthalmopathy patients. Fresh peripheral blood, 10 ml, yielded the PBMCs. It was RNA transcripts that yielded the amplified TCR beta CDR3 regions. The TCR CDR3 first-round RT-PCR relied on the HTBI primer set. In TCRdb, the multiplex PCR reads were re-called with MiXCR into one record per CDR3 protein. The repertoire holds hundreds of thousands of distinct CDR3 sequences, with about an eighth as singletons. Germline V gene lookup returns CDR1 MDHEN and CDR2 SYDVKM. The CDR3 loop spans 13 amino acids.

The receptor comes from a man aged 45-65 years with Graves' ophthalmopathy. Material for sequencing was blood. The V gene is TRBV28, the J gene TRBJ2-5; TRBD1 matches at 7 bases. The CDR3 sequence is CASSFGGPGQPDF. The CDR3 nucleotides read TGTGCCAGCAGTTTTGGAGGACCGGGACAGCCAGACTTC.